This T cell receptor beta chain was recovered during a study of cytomegalovirus exposure and HLA in healthy donors. Study-level points and caveats: A later analysis associated 16,951 TCR beta sequences with HLA alleles at a 0.05 false discovery rate.

The PCR used 60 Vbeta and 13 Jbeta primers. Data came from immunoSEQ multiplex PCR; TCRdb stores just in-frame clones and leaves some out. The sample carries approximately 120,000 clones, about 84% recorded once. V was cut by 8 bases and J by 10 bases, with 20 bases left in between. The CDR3 is made up of 14 amino acids. Germline V gene data show CDR1 as MNHEY and CDR2 as SVGAGI. Concerning this clone: Its antigen remains unidentified.

The sequencing input was PBMCs. The V and J genes are TRBV6-5 and TRBJ1-4, with TRBD1 as a possible D gene (6 bases). The clonotype originates from a man between 18 and 29 years old in good health and CMV-seropositive. The CDR3 sequence: CASSPGQGGGKLFF. CDR3 DNA: TGTGCCAGCTCCCCGGGCCAGGGAGGGGGAAAACTGTTTTTT.